This T cell receptor beta chain was captured in a study of T cell responses to AZD1222 COVID-19 vaccine. Study conclusions and caveats: Per reports, nearly half of all spike-specific TCRs target regions that are unmutated in variants. Mostly white British, mostly female donors; authors suggested clonal diversity may be underestimated. Among vaccine-associated CD4 TCRs, coverage spanned spike, with dominance at 160-218 and 743-854. The repertoires were collected only after the peak T cell response.

Trimming left V 4 bases short and J 4 bases short, with 14 bases between. The CDR3 totals 14 residues. Per germline, CDR1 SGHDT and CDR2 YYEEEE. Comment on this clone: Its antigen remains unidentified.

Method: immunoSEQ multiplex PCR; TCRdb's copy keeps in-frame clones and lacks some. The data contain 90,000 to 95,000 clones, approximately 90% of them singletons. The sample was peripheral blood, taken on day 0 of AZD1222 vaccination. The J gene is TRBJ1-1, the V gene TRBV5-6; D gene ambiguous. The clonotype originates from an adult in good health. CDR3 region: CASSRWASGTEAFF. In DNA, the CDR3 is TGTGCCAGCAGCCGATGGGCCTCGGGCACTGAAGCTTTCTTT.